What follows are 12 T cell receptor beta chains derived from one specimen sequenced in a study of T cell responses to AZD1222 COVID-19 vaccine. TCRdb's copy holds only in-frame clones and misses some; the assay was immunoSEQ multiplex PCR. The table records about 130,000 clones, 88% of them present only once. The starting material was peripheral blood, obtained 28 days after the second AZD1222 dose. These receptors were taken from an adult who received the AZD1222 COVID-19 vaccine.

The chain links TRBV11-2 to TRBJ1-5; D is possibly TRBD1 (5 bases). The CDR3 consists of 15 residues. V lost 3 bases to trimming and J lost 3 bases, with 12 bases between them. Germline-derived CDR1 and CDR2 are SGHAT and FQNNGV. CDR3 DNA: TGTGCCAGCAGCTTGAAGGGACGGCTCAATCAGCCCCAGCATTTT. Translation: CASSLKGRLNQPQHF.

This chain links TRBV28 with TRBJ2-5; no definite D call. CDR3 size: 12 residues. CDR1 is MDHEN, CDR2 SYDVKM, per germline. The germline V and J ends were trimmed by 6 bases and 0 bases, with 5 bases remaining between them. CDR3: CASSGYQETQYF. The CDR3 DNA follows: TGTGCCAGCAGCGGATACCAAGAGACCCAGTACTTC.

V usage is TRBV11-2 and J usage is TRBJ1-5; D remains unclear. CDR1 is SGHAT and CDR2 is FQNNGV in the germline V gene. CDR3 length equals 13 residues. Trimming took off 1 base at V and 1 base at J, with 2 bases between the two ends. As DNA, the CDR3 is TGTGCCAGCAGCTTAGGAAGCAATCAGCCCCAGCATTTT. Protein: CASSLGSNQPQHF.

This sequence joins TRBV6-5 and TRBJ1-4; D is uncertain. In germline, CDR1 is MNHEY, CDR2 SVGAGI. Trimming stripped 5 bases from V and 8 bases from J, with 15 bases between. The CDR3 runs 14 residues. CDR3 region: CASSLDAAGEKLFF. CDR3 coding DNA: TGTGCCAGCAGTCTGGACGCCGCCGGGGAAAAACTGTTTTTT.

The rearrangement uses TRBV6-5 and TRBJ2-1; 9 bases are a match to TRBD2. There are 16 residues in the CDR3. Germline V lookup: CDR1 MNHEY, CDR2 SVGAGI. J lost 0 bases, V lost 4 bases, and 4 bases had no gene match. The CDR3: CASSLNSGSSYNEQFF. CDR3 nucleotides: TGTGCCAGCAGTTTAAATAGCGGGAGCTCCTACAATGAGCAGTTCTTC.

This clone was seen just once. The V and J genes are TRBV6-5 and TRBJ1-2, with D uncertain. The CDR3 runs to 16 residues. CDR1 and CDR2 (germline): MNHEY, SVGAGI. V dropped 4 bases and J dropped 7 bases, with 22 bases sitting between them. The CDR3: CASSSNNAGNSGGYTF. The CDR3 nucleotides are TGTGCCAGCAGTTCTAACAACGCCGGGAACTCAGGTGGCTACACCTTC.

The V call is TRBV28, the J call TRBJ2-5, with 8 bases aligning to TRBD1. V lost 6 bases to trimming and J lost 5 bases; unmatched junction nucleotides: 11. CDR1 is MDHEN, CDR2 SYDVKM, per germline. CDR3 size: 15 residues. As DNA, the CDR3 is TGTGCCAGCAGCGCCAGGGGGCACAATGGGGAGACCCAGTACTTC. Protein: CASSARGHNGETQYF. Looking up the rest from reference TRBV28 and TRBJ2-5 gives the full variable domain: DVKVTQSSRYLVKRTGEKVFLECVQDMDHENMFWYRQDPGLGLRLIYFSYDVKMKEKGDIPEGYSVSREKKERFSLILESASTNQTSMYLCASSARGHNGETQYFGPGTRLLVL.

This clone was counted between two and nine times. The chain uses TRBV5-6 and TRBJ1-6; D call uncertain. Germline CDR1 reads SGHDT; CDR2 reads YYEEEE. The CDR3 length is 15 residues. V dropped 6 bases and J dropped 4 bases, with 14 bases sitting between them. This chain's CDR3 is CASNTGRSYNSPLHF. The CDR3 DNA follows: TGTGCCAGCAACACGGGGAGATCATATAATTCACCCCTCCACTTT.

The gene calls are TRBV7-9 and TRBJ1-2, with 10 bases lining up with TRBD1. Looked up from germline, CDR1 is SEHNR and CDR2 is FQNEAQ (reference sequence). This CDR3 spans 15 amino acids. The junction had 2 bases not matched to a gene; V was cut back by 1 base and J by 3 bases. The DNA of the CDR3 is TGTGCCAGCAGCTTAGGGGGACAGGGGTACTATGGCTACACCTTC. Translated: CASSLGGQGYYGYTF.

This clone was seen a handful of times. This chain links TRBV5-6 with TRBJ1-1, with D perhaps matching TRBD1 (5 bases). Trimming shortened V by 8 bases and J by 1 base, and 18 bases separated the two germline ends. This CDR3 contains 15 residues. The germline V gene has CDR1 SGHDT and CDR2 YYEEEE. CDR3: CASKENGGPNTEAFF. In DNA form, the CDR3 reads TGTGCCAGTAAAGAAAATGGGGGACCGAACACTGAAGCTTTCTTT.

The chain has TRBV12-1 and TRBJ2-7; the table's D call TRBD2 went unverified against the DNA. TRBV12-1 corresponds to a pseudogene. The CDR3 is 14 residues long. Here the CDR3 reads CASSFSGGAYEQYF. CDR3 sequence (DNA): TGTGCCAGCAGCTTCAGCGGGGGAGCCTACGAGCAGTACTTC.

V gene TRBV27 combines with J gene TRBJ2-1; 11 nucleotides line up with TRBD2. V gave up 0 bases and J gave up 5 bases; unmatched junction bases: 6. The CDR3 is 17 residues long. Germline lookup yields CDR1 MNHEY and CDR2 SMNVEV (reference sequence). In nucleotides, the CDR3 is TGTGCCAGCAGTTTATCGTGGGGACTAGCGGCTAACAATGAGCAGTTCTTC. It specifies CASSLSWGLAANNEQFF.